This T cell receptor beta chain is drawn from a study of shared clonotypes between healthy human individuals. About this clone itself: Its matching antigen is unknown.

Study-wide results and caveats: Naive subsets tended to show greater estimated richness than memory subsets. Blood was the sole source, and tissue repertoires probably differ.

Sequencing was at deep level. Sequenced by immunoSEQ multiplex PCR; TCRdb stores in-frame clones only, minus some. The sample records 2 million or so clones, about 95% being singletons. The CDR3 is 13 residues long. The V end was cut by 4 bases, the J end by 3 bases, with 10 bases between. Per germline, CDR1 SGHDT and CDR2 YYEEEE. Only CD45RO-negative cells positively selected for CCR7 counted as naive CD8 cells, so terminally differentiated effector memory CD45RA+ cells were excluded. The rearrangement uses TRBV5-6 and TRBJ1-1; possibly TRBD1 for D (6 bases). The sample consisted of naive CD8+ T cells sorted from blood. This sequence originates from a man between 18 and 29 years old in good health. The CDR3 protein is CASSLQGYTEAFF. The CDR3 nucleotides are TGTGCCAGCAGCCTTCAGGGGTACACTGAAGCTTTCTTT.